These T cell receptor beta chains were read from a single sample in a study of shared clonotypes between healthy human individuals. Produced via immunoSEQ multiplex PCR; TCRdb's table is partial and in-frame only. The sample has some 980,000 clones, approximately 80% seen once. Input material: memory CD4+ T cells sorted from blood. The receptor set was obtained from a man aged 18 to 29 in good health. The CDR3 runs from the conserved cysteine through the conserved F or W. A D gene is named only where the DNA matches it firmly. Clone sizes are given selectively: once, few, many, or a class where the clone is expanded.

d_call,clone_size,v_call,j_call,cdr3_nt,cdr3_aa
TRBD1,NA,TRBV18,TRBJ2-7,TGTGCCAGCTCACGAGGACAGACAGGGGAGTACGAGCAGTACTTC,CASSRGQTGEYEQYF
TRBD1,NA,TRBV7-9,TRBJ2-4,TGTGCCAGCAGCTTGCCGGGACAGGGTTGCATTCAGTACTTC,CASSLPGQGCIQYF
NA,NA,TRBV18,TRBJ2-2,TGTGCCAGCTCACCTTCCCAGGGGCGTACCGGGGAGCTGTTTTTT,CASSPSQGRTGELFF
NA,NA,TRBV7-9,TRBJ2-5,TGTGCCAGCAGCCGCCGGCAGGACCAAGAGACCCAGTACTTC,CASSRRQDQETQYF
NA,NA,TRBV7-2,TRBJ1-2,TGTGCCAGCAGCTTAGACGCGGACTATGGCTACACCTTC,CASSLDADYGYTF
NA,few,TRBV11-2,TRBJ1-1,TGTGCCAGCAGCTTGGGTAGGGATGCAGCTTTCTTT,CASSLGRDAAFF
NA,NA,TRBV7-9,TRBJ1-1,TGTGCCAGCACCCCGGAGCGGTCGAACACTGAAGCTTTCTTT,CASTPERSNTEAFF
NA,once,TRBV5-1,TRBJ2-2,TGCGCCAGCAGCTTGGATCCAACCGGGGAGCTGTTTTTT,CASSLDPTGELFF
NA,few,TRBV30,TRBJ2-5,TGTGCCTGGAGTAGTGGCAGGGCCGAAGGGACCCAGTACTTC,CAWSSGRAEGTQYF
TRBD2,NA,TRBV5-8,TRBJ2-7,TGTGCCAGCAGCTTGGCCAGCGGGAGTAATAACGAGCAGTACTTC,CASSLASGSNNEQYF
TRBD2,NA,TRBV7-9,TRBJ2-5,TGTGCCAGCAGCTTAAAACTAGCGGAACAAGAGACCCAGTACTTC,CASSLKLAEQETQYF
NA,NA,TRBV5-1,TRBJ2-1,TGCGCCAGCAGCTTGGGGGCTAATATAGGGGAGCAGTTCTTC,CASSLGANIGEQFF
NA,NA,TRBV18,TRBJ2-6,TGTGCCAGCTCACCTCAGAGCTCTGGGGCCAACGTCCTGACTTTC,CASSPQSSGANVLTF
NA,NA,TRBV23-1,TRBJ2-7,TGCGCCAGCAAACCTTTGGTCAGGGGTAGATCCTACGAGCAGTACTTC,CASKPLVRGRSYEQYF
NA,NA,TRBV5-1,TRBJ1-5,TGCGCCAGCAGCCTATCCATTGAGCCCCAGCATTTT,CASSLSIEPQHF
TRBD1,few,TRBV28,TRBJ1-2,TGTGCCAGCAGCTTAACAGGGGGCGTCGGCTACACCTTC,CASSLTGGVGYTF
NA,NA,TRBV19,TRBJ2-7,TGTGCCAGTGGGAGTAAGTCCCCCTACGAGCAGTACTTC,CASGSKSPYEQYF
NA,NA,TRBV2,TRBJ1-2,TGTGCCAGCAGTGAAGTACGGGGATCGAGTGGCTACACCTTC,CASSEVRGSSGYTF
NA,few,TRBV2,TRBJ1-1,TGTGCCAGCAGTGACAGGGGAACTGAAGCTTTCTTT,CASSDRGTEAFF
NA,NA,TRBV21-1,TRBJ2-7,TGTGCCAGCCCCCGGGGGCCATACGAGCAGTACTTC,CASPRGPYEQYF
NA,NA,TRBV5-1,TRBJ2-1,TGCGCCAGCAGCGGGGATGGTTTGGGTGAGCAGTTCTTC,CASSGDGLGEQFF
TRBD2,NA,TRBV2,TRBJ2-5,TGTGCCAGCAGTGTCAATGGACTAGCGGGAGAGACCCAGTACTTC,CASSVNGLAGETQYF
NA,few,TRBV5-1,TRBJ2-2,TGCGCCAGCACTGAGAACACCGGGGAGCTGTTTTTT,CASTENTGELFF
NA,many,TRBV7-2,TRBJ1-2,TGTGCCAGCAGCTTACTCGGGGAGGGCGACGGCTACACCTTC,CASSLLGEGDGYTF
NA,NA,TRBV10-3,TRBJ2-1,TGTGCCATCACCCCGTCAGGGGCCACGCACAATGAGCAGTTCTTC,CAITPSGATHNEQFF
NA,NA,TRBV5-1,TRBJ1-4,TGCGCCAGCAGCTTATCAGGGCAGGGGGAAAAACTGTTTTTT,CASSLSGQGEKLFF
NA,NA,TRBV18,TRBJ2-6,TGTGCCAGCTCACCAATTTATGGGACCTCTGGGGCCAACGTCCTGACTTTC,CASSPIYGTSGANVLTF
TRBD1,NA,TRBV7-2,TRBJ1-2,TGTGCCAGCAGATTCGACAGGGGGCATGGCTACACCTTC,CASRFDRGHGYTF
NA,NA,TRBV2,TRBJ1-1,TGTGCCAGCATCACGGGGAGAGGGAACACTGAAGCTTTCTTT,CASITGRGNTEAFF
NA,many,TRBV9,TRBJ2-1,TGTGCCAGCAGCGTAGCGGAGTACAATGAGCAGTTCTTC,CASSVAEYNEQFF
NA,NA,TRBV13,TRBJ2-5,TGTGCCAGCAGCTTAAACTTCCAAGAGACCCAGTACTTC,CASSLNFQETQYF
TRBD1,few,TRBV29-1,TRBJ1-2,TGCAGCGTTGGGACAGGGGGGGACTATGGCTACACCTTC,CSVGTGGDYGYTF
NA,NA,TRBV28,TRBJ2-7,NA,CASSSSGTYEQYF
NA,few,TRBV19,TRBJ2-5,TGTGCCAGTAGTATGGTCGGGATCCAAGAGACCCAGTACTTC,CASSMVGIQETQYF
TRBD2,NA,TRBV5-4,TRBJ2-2,TGTGCCAGCAGCCCTGGACTAGCGGGGGCCACCGGGGAGCTGTTTTTT,CASSPGLAGATGELFF
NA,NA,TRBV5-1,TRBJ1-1,TGCGCCAGCAGCTGGACCTCAGGGAACACTGAAGCTTTCTTT,CASSWTSGNTEAFF
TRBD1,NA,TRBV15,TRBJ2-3,TGTGCCACCAGCGACCGGGACAGGCCAATTGGGAGAACAGATACGCAGTATTTT,CATSDRDRPIGRTDTQYF
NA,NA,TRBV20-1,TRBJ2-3,TGCAGTGCTAGGGAAACAGATACGCAGTATTTT,CSARETDTQYF
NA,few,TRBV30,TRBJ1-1,TGTGCCTGGAATGAAAAGAACACTGAAGCTTTCTTT,CAWNEKNTEAFF
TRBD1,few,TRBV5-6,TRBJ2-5,TGTGCCAGCAGCCACCGGGACAGGGGTTTCGAGACCCAGTACTTC,CASSHRDRGFETQYF